This T cell receptor (beta chain) comes out of a study of identical twins. There are many counts of this clonotype. Its matching antigen is unknown. All donors comprised healthy Caucasians. Findings of the study overall: Sequences that were beta out-of-frame showed weaker excess twin sharing.

Germline CDR1 is SEHNR and CDR2 is FQNEAQ (reference sequence). CDR3 length: 16 residues. After removal of 4 bases from V and 1 base from J, the junction contained 4 bases not matched to a gene. TCRdb redid the calling of the 5' RACE reads with MiXCR, one entry per CDR3 protein. The data show over 250,000 distinct CDR3 sequences, 9.5% seen once. In addition, the sample was reused for a study of yellow fever vaccine responses in identical twins.

The rearrangement uses TRBV7-9 and TRBJ2-5; the match to TRBD2 covers 12 bases. The sample comprised CD8+ T cells sorted from blood. The sequence came from a young woman in good health. The CDR3 coding sequence is TGTGCCAGCAGCTCTCTAGCGGGAGGGATCCAAGAGACCCAGTACTTC. Amino acids: CASSSLAGGIQETQYF. Supplemented by reference TRBV7-9 and TRBJ2-5, the full variable domain reads DTGVSQNPRHKITKRGQNVTFRCDPISEHNRLYWYRQTLGQGPEFLTYFQNEAQLEKSRLLSDRFSAERPKGSFSTLEIQRTEQGDSAMYLCASSSLAGGIQETQYFGPGTRLLVL.